This is a list of T cell receptor beta chains from one sample in a study of T-cell memory formation after mild COVID-19. TCRdb re-analysed the 5' RACE reads in MiXCR, keeping a single row per CDR3 protein. The sample contains hundreds of thousands of distinct CDR3 sequences, approximately 21% of which appear only once. Sequencing input: PBMCs or a T cell subset sorted from them (not recorded which). Source of these receptors: an adult woman who had mild COVID-19 (a few samples of this study predate the infection). Cell type and time point are not known. Both conserved end residues are part of each CDR3. Fields, in order: J gene, V gene, clone size, CDR3 length, D gene, CDR3 DNA, CDR3 protein. D genes are given only for firm matches. Expanded clones get a size class; other rows say once, few or many, or leave the size out.

>TRBJ2-5|TRBV5-1|few|14|NA
TGCGCCAGCAGCTTTACGGGGGCCCAAGAGACCCAGTACTTC
CASSFTGAQETQYF
>TRBJ1-6|TRBV11-2|NA|13|NA
TGTGCCAGCAGCTACGGGAGGGAGGATCCCCTCCACTTT
CASSYGREDPLHF
>TRBJ2-7|TRBV4-3|few|15|NA
TGCGCCAGCGGCCAAGAAGTGCGCGGACCCTACGAGCAGTACTTC
CASGQEVRGPYEQYF
>TRBJ1-4|TRBV7-2|NA|16|NA
TGTGCCAGCAGCCCAAATATACCCGGCGGGAGTGAAAAACTGTTTTTT
CASSPNIPGGSEKLFF
>TRBJ1-2|TRBV12-3/TRBV12-4|few|14|TRBD1
TGTGCCAGCAGTGCGACAGGGGCAGGATATGGCTACACCTTC
CASSATGAGYGYTF
>TRBJ2-2|TRBV20-1|NA|14|TRBD2
TGCAGTGCACGGACTAGCGGGATAACCGGGGAGCTGTTTTTT
CSARTSGITGELFF
>TRBJ2-7|TRBV6-2/TRBV6-3|NA|14|TRBD2
TGTGCCAGCAGTCCTAGCGGGACGACCTACGAGCAGTACTTC
CASSPSGTTYEQYF
>TRBJ1-1|TRBV20-1|NA|14|NA
TGCAGTGCTAGAGGGCCGGGGGCGGCCACTGAAGCTTTCTTT
CSARGPGAATEAFF
>TRBJ2-1|TRBV20-1|NA|12|NA
TGCAGTGCTACAGCAGTACACAATGAGCAGTTCTTC
CSATAVHNEQFF
>TRBJ2-1|TRBV7-9|few|14|NA
TGTGCCAGCCGATTAGGCCTTGAGGGGATCCACTTGTTCTTC
CASRLGLEGIHLFF
>TRBJ2-3|TRBV4-3|NA|15|NA
TGCGCCAGCAGCCAAGGGGGCCAGCGACCAGATACGCAGTATTTT
CASSQGGQRPDTQYF
>TRBJ2-2|TRBV5-1|NA|16|TRBD1
TGCGCCAGCACCGGTACCGGGACAGCGAACACCGGGGAGCTGTTTTTT
CASTGTGTANTGELFF
>TRBJ2-3|TRBV11-2|NA|16|NA
TGTGCCAGCAGCCGGCGCACTCGTCTTAGCACAGATACGCAGTATTTT
CASSRRTRLSTDTQYF
>TRBJ2-5|TRBV5-4|few|15|NA
TGTGCCAGCAGCCCCCAAGGAGGGGTTCGGGAGACCCAGTACTTC
CASSPQGGVRETQYF
>TRBJ1-2|TRBV2|NA|13|NA
TGTGCCAGGGACGCAAGGCCTCTATATGGCTACACCTTC
CARDARPLYGYTF
>TRBJ2-1|TRBV5-1|few|11|NA
TGCGCCAGCAGCTCCCCGGAAGAGCAGTTCTTC
CASSSPEEQFF
>TRBJ1-2|TRBV12-3/TRBV12-4|few|12|NA
TGTGCCAGCAGTTCGGAGGGAACTGGCTACACCTTC
CASSSEGTGYTF
>TRBJ1-5|TRBV18|few|15|NA
TGTGCCAGCTCACCAACGCGGCAGACACATCAGCCCCAGCATTTT
CASSPTRQTHQPQHF
>TRBJ2-1|TRBV27|few|17|NA
TGTGCCAGCAGTCTGGGAGAAACGCGTAGCTCCTACAATGAGCAGTTCTTC
CASSLGETRSSYNEQFF
>TRBJ2-1|TRBV20-1|many|16|NA
TGCAGTGCTAGAGATGGCAAGGAACATCTTTCCAATGAGCAGTTCTTC
CSARDGKEHLSNEQFF
>TRBJ2-1|TRBV12-3/TRBV12-4|NA|13|TRBD1
TGTGCCAGCAAAAACAGGGGAATCAATGAGCAGTTCTTC
CASKNRGINEQFF
>TRBJ2-1|TRBV19|NA|13|NA
TGTGCCAGTAGATCCGACAGAGACAATGAGCAGTTCTTC
CASRSDRDNEQFF
>TRBJ2-7|TRBV5-4|few|18|NA
TGTGCCAGCAGCTTCCGGTCGGCGTCCATCCACAGCTCCTACGAGCAGTACTTC
CASSFRSASIHSSYEQYF
>TRBJ2-2|TRBV6-5|few|12|NA
TGTGCCAGCAGTTACTTTACCGGGGAGCTGTTTTTT
CASSYFTGELFF
>TRBJ2-7|TRBV20-1|NA|15|NA
TGCAGTGCTAGAAGGTTCGGGGGTGGCTCCTACGAGCAGTACTTC
CSARRFGGGSYEQYF
>TRBJ2-2|TRBV12-3/TRBV12-4|NA|13|NA
TGTGCCAGCAATTACGCGAACACCGGGGAGCTGTTTTTT
CASNYANTGELFF
>TRBJ2-6|TRBV7-2|NA|17|TRBD1
TGTGCCAGCAGCCCTAGACAGGGAAGGGCCGGGGCCAACGTCATGACTTTC
CASSPRQGRAGANVMTF
>TRBJ2-5|TRBV7-2|NA|14|NA
TGTGCCAGCAGCTTAAAGCTGAAGCAAGAGACCCAGTACTTC
CASSLKLKQETQYF
>TRBJ2-6|TRBV24-1|NA|14|TRBD1
TGTGCCACCAGTACAGGGGCTGGGGCCAACGTCCTGACTTTC
CATSTGAGANVLTF